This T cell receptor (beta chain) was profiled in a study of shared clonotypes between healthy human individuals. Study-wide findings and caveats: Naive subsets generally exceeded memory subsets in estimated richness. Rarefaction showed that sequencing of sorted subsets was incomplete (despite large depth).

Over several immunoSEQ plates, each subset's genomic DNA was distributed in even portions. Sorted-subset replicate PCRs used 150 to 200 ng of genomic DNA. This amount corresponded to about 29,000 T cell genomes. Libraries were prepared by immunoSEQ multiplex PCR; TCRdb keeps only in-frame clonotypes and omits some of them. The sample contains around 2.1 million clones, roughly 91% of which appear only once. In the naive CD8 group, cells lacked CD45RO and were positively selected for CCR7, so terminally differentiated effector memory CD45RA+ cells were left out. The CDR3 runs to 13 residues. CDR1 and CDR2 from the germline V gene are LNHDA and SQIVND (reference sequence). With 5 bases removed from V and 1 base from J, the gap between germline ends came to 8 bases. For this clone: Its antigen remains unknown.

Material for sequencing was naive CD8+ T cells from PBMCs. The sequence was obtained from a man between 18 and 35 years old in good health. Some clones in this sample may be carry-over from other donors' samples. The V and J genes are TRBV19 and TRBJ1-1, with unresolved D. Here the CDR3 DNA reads TGTGCCAGTAGTGCGAACAGGAACACTGAAGCTTTCTTT. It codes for CASSANRNTEAFF.